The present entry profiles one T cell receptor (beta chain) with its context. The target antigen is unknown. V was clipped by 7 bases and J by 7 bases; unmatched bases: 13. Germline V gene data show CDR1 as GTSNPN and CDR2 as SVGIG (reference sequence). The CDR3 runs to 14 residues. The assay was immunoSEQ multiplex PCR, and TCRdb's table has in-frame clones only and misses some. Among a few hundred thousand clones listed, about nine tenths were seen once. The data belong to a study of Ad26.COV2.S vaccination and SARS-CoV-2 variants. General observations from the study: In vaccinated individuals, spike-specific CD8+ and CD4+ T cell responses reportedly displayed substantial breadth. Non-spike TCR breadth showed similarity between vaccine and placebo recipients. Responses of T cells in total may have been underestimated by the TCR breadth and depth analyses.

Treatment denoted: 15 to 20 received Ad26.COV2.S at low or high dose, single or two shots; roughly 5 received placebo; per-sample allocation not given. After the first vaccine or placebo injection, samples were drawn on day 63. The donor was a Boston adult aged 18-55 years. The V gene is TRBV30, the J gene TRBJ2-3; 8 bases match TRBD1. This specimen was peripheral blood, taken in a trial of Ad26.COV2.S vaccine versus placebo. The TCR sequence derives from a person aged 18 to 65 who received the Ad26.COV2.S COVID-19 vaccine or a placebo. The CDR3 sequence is CALTGAISLNTQYF. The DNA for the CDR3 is TGTGCCTTGACAGGGGCCATTTCATTAAATACGCAGTATTTT.